The clone carrying this T cell receptor beta chain occurred once. Its specificity is not known. This sample is drawn from a study of CD8 T cells in Susac syndrome. Study-wide findings and caveats: As the study acknowledged, the number of individuals in its TCR sequencing and HLA analysis was relatively small.

Reverse transcription of roughly 0.5 to 1 ug RNA used random hexamers. The TCR beta CDR3 was amplified by immunoSEQ multiplex PCR across 54 Vbeta, 13 Jbeta. TCRdb recomputed calls from the immunoSEQ multiplex PCR reads with MiXCR, one row per CDR3 protein. The data contain 71,000 or so distinct CDR3 sequences, just over 95% of them singletons. TCR beta from blood CD8+ and CD4+ T cells was sequenced. J was trimmed by 5 bases and V by 2 bases; bases with no gene match: 5. Germline CDR1 MNHEY, CDR2 SVGAGI. This CDR3 comprises 15 residues. The source is a human donor with multiple sclerosis. Sequencing was carried out using CD4+ T cells from PBMCs. The J gene is TRBJ1-5, the V gene TRBV6-5; 8 bases fit TRBD1. In nucleotides, the CDR3 is TGTGCCAGCAGTTACCGACAGGGGCGGGATCAGCCCCAGCATTTT. This encodes CASSYRQGRDQPQHF.